This T cell receptor beta chain was sequenced during a study of early T cells in non-severe SARS-CoV-2 infection. General study results and limits: Anti-spike CD8 responses were favored by VDJdb matching, which missed private and CD4 specificities.

TCRdb reprocessed the 5' RACE reads with MiXCR, giving one entry per CDR3 protein. This table has roughly 45,000 distinct CDR3 sequences, about 9.9% appearing once. The V and J ends lost 0 bases and 0 bases respectively, with 12 bases between them. Germline assignment: CDR1 LNHNV and CDR2 YYDKDF (reference sequence). This CDR3 region has 18 residues. This clonotype has at least ten counts. The antigen is undetermined. Sequencing was carried out using whole blood. This chain joins TRBV15 and TRBJ2-6; D may be TRBD2 (5 bases). The TCR sequence derives from an adult who was a healthcare worker with PCR-confirmed SARS-CoV-2 infection or an uninfected control (not recorded which). The CDR3 here is CATSREASLASGANVLTF. The CDR3 bases are TGTGCCACCAGCAGAGAGGCCAGCCTAGCCTCTGGGGCCAACGTCCTGACTTTC.